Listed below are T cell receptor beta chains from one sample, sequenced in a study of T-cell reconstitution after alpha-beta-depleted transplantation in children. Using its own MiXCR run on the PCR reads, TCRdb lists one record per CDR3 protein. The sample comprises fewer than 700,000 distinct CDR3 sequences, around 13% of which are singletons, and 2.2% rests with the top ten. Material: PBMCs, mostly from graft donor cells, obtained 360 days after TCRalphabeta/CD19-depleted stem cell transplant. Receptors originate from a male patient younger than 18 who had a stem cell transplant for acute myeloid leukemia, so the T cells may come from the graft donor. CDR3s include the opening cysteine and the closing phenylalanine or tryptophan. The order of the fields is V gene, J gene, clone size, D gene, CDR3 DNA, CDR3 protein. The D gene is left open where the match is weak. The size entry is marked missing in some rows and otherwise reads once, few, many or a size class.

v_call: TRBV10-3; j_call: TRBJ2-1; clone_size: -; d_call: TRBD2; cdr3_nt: TGTGCCGGCAGTGGACTAGGAAGGTACAATGAGCAGTTCTTC; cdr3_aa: CAGSGLGRYNEQFF
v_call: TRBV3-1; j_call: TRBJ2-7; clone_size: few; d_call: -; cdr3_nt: TGTGCCAGCAGCCCGTTCATGAGCTCCTACGAGCAGTACTTC; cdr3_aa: CASSPFMSSYEQYF
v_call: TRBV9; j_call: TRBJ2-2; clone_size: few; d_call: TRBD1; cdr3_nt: TGTGCCAGCAGAGGACAGGGGAACACCGGGGAGCTGTTTTTT; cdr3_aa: CASRGQGNTGELFF
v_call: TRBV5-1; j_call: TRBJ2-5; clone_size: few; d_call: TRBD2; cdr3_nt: TGCGCCAGCAGCTTGGCCCCTTTAGCGGGAGGAGGAGAGACCCAGTACTTC; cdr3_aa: CASSLAPLAGGGETQYF
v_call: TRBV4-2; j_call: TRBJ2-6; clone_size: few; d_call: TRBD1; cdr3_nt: TGTGCCAGCAGCCTCGACAGGGGGCCAACTCCTATGCCGGGGGCCAACGTCCTGACTTTC; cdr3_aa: CASSLDRGPTPMPGANVLTF
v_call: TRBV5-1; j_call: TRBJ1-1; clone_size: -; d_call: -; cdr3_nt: TGCGCCAGCGAGGGAGACGGCGCTGAAGCTTTCTTT; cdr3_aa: CASEGDGAEAFF
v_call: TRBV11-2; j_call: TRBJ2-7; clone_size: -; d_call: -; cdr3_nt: TGTGCCAGCAGCTTAGAAGGATCCGGGACCTCCTACGAGCAGTACTTC; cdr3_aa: CASSLEGSGTSYEQYF
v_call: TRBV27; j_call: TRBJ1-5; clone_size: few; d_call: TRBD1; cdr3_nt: TGTGCCAGCAGGCGCCGGGACAGATATCAGCCCCAGCATTTT; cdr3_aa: CASRRRDRYQPQHF
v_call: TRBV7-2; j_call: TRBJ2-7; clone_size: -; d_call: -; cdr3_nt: TGTGCCAGCAGCTCCCACATTGTTGGGGAGCAGTACTTC; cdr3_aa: CASSSHIVGEQYF
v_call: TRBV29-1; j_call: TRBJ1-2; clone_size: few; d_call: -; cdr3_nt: TGCAGCGCGACTAAGGATGGCTACACCTTC; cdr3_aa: CSATKDGYTF
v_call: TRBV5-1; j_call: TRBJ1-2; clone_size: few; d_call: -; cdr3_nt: TGCGCCAGCAGCATTGACAGCTATGGCTACACCTTC; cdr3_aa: CASSIDSYGYTF
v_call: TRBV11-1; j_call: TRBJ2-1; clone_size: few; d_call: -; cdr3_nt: TGTGCCAGCAGCTTATTCAAATCCGGAAGAGTTTCCTACAATGAGCAGTTCTTC; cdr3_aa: CASSLFKSGRVSYNEQFF
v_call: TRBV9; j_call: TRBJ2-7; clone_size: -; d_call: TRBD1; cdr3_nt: TGTGCCAGCAGCGGAGGACAGGGAATCGGCTACGAGCAGTACTTC; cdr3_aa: CASSGGQGIGYEQYF